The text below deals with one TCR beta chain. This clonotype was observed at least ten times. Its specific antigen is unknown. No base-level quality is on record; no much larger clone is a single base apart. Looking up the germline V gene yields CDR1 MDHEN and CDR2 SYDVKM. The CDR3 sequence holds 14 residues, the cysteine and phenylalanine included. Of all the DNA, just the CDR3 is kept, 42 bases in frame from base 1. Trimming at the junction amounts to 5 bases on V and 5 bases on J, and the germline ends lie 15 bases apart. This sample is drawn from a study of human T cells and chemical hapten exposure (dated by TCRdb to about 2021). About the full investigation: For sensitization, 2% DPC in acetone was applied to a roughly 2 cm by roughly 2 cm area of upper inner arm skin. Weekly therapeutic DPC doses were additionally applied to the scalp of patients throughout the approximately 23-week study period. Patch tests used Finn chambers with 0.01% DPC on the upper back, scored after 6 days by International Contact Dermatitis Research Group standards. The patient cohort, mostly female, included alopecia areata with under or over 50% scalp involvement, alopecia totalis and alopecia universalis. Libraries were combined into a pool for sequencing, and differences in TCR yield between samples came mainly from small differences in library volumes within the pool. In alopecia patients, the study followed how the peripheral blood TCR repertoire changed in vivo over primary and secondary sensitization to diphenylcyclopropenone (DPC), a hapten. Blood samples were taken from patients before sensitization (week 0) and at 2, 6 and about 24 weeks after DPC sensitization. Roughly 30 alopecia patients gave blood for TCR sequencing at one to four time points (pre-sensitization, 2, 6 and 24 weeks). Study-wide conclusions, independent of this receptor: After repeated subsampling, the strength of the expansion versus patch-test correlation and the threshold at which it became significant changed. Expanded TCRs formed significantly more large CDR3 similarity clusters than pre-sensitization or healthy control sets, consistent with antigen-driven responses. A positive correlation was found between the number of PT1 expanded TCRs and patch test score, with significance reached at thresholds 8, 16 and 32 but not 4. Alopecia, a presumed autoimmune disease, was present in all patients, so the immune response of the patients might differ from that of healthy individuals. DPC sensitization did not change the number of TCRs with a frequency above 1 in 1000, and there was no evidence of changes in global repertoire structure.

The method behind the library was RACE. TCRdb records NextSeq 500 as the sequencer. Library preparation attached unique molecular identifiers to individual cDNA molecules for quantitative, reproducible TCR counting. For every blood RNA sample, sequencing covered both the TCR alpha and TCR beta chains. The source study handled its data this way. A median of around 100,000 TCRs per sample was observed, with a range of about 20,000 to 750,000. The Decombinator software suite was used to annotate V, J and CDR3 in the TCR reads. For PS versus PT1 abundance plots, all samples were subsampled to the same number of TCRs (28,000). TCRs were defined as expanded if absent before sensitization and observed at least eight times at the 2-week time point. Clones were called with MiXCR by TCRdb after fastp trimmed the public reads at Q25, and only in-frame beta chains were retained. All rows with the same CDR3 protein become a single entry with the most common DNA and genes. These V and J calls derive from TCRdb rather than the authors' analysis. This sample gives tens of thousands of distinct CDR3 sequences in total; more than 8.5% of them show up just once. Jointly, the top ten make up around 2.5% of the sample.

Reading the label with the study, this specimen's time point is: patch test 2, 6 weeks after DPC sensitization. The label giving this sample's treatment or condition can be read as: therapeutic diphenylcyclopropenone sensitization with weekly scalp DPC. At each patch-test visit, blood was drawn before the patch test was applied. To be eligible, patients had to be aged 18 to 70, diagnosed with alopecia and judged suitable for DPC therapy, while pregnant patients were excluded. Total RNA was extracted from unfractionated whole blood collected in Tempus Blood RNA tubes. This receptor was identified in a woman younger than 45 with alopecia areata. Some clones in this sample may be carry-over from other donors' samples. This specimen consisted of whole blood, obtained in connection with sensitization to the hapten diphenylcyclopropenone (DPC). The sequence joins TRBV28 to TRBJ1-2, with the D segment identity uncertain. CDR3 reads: CASSPGPGLYGYTF. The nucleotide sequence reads TGTGCCAGCAGTCCCGGACCTGGTCTATATGGCTACACCTTC.